This TCR beta chain was obtained from a study of identical twins (dated by TCRdb to about 2016). Regarding the complete study: The study deep-sequenced TCR alpha and beta repertoires from monozygotic twins, unrelated adults of various ages and cord blood to test whether fetal clonotypes persist. To rule out contamination, the twin experiments were replicated at different times with different library preparation protocols. The research as a whole found: A weaker excess of twin sharing was found in beta out-of-frame sequences because the signal-to-noise ratio was lowered by fewer shared sequences. Abundant cord blood beta clonotypes had fewer insertions, young adult naive repertoires showed a similar but weaker trend, and memory repertoires showed no such trend. In monozygotic twins, out-of-frame TCR alpha sharing was systematically underestimated by recombination models, although the models agreed with sharing between unrelated individuals. Out-of-frame TCR alpha sequences shared between twins showed an excess of low generation-probability sequences compared with coincidental sharing between unrelated individuals. Because the same donors could not be followed over many years, conclusions were based on cross-sectional statistical analysis. Zero-insertion analyses could be partly confounded by invariant T cells such as MAIT and iNKT, though diverse VJ usage argued against such confounding for most clonotypes.

The library was made by 5' RACE. Sequenced on an Illumina HiSeq 2000. A universal primer binding site was introduced by template switching, and a unique molecular identifier was present in the final cDNA, enabling accurate counting of TCR cDNA molecules. Specific primers in the conserved constant-segment region were used to synthesize first-strand cDNA for TCR alpha and beta chains. Each cDNA library was double barcoded, with a SMART-Mk sample barcode plus Illumina barcodes, to control for contamination. TruSeq adapter sequences along with Illumina sample barcodes were introduced in two successive PCR steps. TCR alpha and beta cDNA libraries were sequenced on the Illumina HiSeq platform with custom primers. The authors' pipeline ran thus. MiGEC processed the raw reads to extract unique molecular identifiers, while MiXCR was used to determine the CDR3 positions. Recombination models were inferred per individual with the repgenHMM and IGoR tools using an EM algorithm. The analysis of shared clonotypes was done with the tcR package in R, with sharing normalized by the product of cloneset sizes. To study raw recombination without the effects of thymic and clonal selection, out-of-frame nonproductive sequences were analyzed. The public reads were quality trimmed at Q25 with fastp and then assembled into clones with MiXCR by TCRdb, keeping productive beta chains. Each record represents a unique CDR3 protein, reported with the most common genes and DNA among its rows. TCRdb's processing, not the authors', yielded these V and J calls. Present in this sample are 500,000 to 650,000 distinct CDR3 sequences, approximately 20% of which were seen just once. The ten largest clones add up to approximately 0.5% of the sample.

Every donor was a healthy Caucasian. Three pairs of female monozygotic twins, all aged 18 to 29 years, made up the twin cohort. Positive isolation kits from Invitrogen were used to isolate CD4+ and CD8+ T cell populations. On this clonotype: Its antigen target is currently unknown. Per-base quality was not reported, and no clone a single base away is much larger than it.

The CDR3 contains 13 residues, cysteine and phenylalanine counted. Only the CDR3 DNA is retained, 39 bases long and in frame from the first base. The germline V gene gives CDR1 as SNHLY and CDR2 as FYNNEI. Cut back by 1 base and 7 bases, the V and J ends lie 7 bases apart. These same records also appear under a second study, on yellow fever vaccine responses in identical twins. That second report states: The authors reported that the T cell response to vaccination in identical twins appeared partly convergent and partly personalized. In identical twins, the study followed T cell clones that responded to the vaccine with precision.

The chain uses TRBV2 and TRBJ1-4, with the D segment identity uncertain. What was sequenced was CD4+ T cells sorted from blood. The clonotype was recovered from a woman aged 18-29 years in good health. The nucleotide sequence is given as TGTGCCAGCAGTGAAGAATGGGGTGAAAAACTGTTTTTT. Its translation reads: CASSEEWGEKLFF.